Shown below are 11 T cell receptor beta chains from a single sample sequenced in a study of blood T cell repertoires in COVID-19. Assay: immunoSEQ multiplex PCR; the TCRdb copy retains only in-frame clones and omits some. The sample has around 200,000 clones, around 87% seen once. Sequencing was performed on peripheral blood. The receptors originated from a man aged 40-50 years with active or convalescent COVID-19.

This clone was observed a single time. The chain couples TRBV14 to TRBJ2-2, with TRBD1 as a possible D gene (5 bases). CDR3 length equals 16 residues. Trimming removed 1 base from V and 8 bases from J, with 17 bases in between. CDR1 and CDR2 (germline): SGHDN, FVKESK. CDR3: CASSQAYGRASGELFF. CDR3 nucleotide sequence: TGTGCCAGCAGCCAAGCTTATGGCAGGGCTTCAGGGGAGCTGTTTTTT.

The chain couples TRBV18 to TRBJ1-2; TRBD1 matches 12 bases. Trimming removed 1 base from V and 4 bases from J; junction bases left unmatched: 7. The CDR3 contains 17 residues. Germline V gene sequence: CDR1 KGHSH, CDR2 LQKENI. CDR3 DNA: TGTGCCAGCTCACCACAATCTCCGGGACAGGGGGCCTATGGCTACACCTTC. This encodes CASSPQSPGQGAYGYTF.

This clone showed up just once. The CDR3 is CASSFPQGEGYTF. In DNA form, the CDR3 reads TGTGCCAGCAGCTTCCCCCAGGGGGAGGGCTACACCTTC. V usage is TRBV5-5 and J usage is TRBJ1-2; 7 positions agree with TRBD1. V was clipped by 2 bases and J by 8 bases; unmatched bases: 6. The CDR3 contains 13 residues. Germline assignment: CDR1 SGHKS and CDR2 YYEKEE (reference sequence).

The chain uses TRBV4-2 and TRBJ2-3; TRBD1 aligns across 7 bases. The CDR3 runs to 16 residues. V dropped 3 bases and J dropped 9; count of bases not matched to a gene: 15. Germline CDR1 LGHNA, CDR2 YNFKEQ. The CDR3: CASSQEADQRGQTQYF. The CDR3 coding sequence is TGTGCCAGCAGCCAGGAAGCGGACCAGAGGGGGCAAACGCAGTATTTT.

This chain connects TRBV5-4 to TRBJ1-1, with D uncertain. Deletions cut 0 bases from V and 7 bases from J, with 10 bases between. The germline V gene has CDR1 SGHNT and CDR2 YYREEE (reference sequence). CDR3 length equals 13 residues. The CDR3 is CASSLAAGNEAFF. CDR3 nucleotide sequence: TGTGCCAGCAGCTTGGCCGCGGGCAATGAAGCTTTCTTT.

The rearrangement uses TRBV27 and TRBJ2-4; D is possibly TRBD2 (6 bases). CDR1 and CDR2 (germline): MNHEY, SMNVEV (reference sequence). Trimming stripped 2 bases from V and 11 bases from J, with 7 bases between. There are 11 residues in the CDR3. CDR3 nucleotide sequence: TGTGCCAGCAGTTTAGGGACTGTTCAGTACTTC. Protein sequence: CASSLGTVQYF.

This clone showed up just a few times. The CDR3: CASSLGGDWGYTF. As DNA, the CDR3 is TGTGCCAGCAGCTTAGGAGGGGATTGGGGCTACACCTTC. J is TRBJ1-2 and V is TRBV7-3, with a possible D match to TRBD1 (5 bases). This CDR3 spans 13 amino acids. Trimming stripped 2 bases from V and 8 bases from J, with 12 bases between. The germline V gene encodes CDR1 SGHTA and CDR2 FQGTGA.

V usage is TRBV4-1 and J usage is TRBJ1-1; D not certain. CDR1 MGHRA and CDR2 YSYEKL come from the germline V gene. The CDR3 loop spans 14 amino acids. The V gene lost 4 bases and the J gene lost 0 bases, with 9 bases spanning the gap. CDR3 in amino acids: CASSPLRMNTEAFF. Here the CDR3 DNA reads TGCGCCAGCAGCCCTTTGAGGATGAACACTGAAGCTTTCTTT.

The chain links TRBV2 to TRBJ2-5; D is undetermined. Germline V lookup: CDR1 SNHLY, CDR2 FYNNEI. The CDR3 is 12 residues long. V was shortened by 4 bases and J by 8 bases, with 11 bases between the two germline ends. CDR3 sequence (DNA): TGTGCCAGCAGTGCTTCGGAGTTTACCCAGTACTTC. This codes for CASSASEFTQYF.

CDR3 sequence reads: CASSLEGYRASQETQYF. Written as DNA, the CDR3 is TGTGCCAGCAGCTTAGAGGGGTACAGGGCTAGCCAAGAGACCCAGTACTTC. This chain joins TRBV11-3 and TRBJ2-5; the D gene is possibly TRBD1 (6 bases). Germline V CDR1 and CDR2: SGHNT, YENEEA. The CDR3 loop spans 17 amino acids. With 0 bases removed from V and 1 base from J, the gap between germline ends came to 15 bases.

The chain couples TRBV11-2 to TRBJ1-1, with a weak D call TRBD1 (5 bases). The ends were cut back, 4 bases at V and 8 bases at J, with 11 bases in the middle. The germline gives CDR1 SGHAT, CDR2 FQNNGV. The CDR3 is made up of 12 amino acids. The CDR3, as DNA: TGTGCCAGCAGCTCGAGCGGGGGGGAAGCTTTCTTT. The encoded protein is CASSSSGGEAFF.